This T cell receptor beta chain emerged from a study of CD8+ T cells in alopecia areata. V lost 0 bases to trimming and J lost 1 base, with 2 bases between them. The CDR3 sequence is 13 residues long. Germline lookup yields CDR1 SGDLS and CDR2 YYNGEE. Sequencing templates came from extracted RNA that was reverse transcribed into cDNA. Sequencing was performed with immunoSEQ multiplex PCR; in TCRdb, only in-frame clones are kept and a portion is missing. This table holds 100,000 to 150,000 clones, approximately 48% found once. The chain combines TRBV9 with TRBJ1-3; no clear D gene. This material consisted of CD8+ T cells sorted from blood, taken at week 0. This sequence originates from a human donor with alopecia areata. The CDR3 DNA reads as TGTGCCAGCAGCGTAGATTCTGGAAACACCATATATTTT. It is translated as CASSVDSGNTIYF.